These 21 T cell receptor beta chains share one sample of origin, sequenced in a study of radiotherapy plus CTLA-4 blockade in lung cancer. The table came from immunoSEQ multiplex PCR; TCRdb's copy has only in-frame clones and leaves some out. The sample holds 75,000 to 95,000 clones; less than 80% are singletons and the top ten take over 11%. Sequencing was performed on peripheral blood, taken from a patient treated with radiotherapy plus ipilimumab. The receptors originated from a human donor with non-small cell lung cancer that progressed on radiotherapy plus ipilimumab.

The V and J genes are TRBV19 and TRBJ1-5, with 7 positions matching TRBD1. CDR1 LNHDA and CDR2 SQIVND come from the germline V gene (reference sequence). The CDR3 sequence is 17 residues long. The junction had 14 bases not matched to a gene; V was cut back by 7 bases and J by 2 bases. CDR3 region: CASIPAGGRGGNQPQHF. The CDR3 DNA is TGTGCCAGTATCCCGGCAGGGGGTCGGGGGGGCAATCAGCCCCAGCATTTT.

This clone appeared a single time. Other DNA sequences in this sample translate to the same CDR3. CDR3 residues: CASSLGDSTDTQYF. The CDR3 nucleotides are TGCGCCAGCAGCTTGGGGGACAGCACAGATACGCAGTATTTT. The chain couples TRBV5-1 to TRBJ2-3; D is tentatively TRBD1 or TRBD2 (5 bases each). Germline values: CDR1 SGHRS, CDR2 YFSETQ. The CDR3 consists of 14 residues. V shed 0 bases and J shed 0 bases, with 5 bases lying between them.

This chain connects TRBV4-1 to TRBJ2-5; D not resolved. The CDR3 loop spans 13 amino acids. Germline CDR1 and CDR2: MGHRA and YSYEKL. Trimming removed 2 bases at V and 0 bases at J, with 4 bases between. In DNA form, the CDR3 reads TGCGCCAGCAGCCAAATCTACCAAGAGACCCAGTACTTC. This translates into CASSQIYQETQYF.

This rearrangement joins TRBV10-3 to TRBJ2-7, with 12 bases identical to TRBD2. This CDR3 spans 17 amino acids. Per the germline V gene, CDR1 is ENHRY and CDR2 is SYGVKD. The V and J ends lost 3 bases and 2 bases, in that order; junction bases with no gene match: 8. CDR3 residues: CAISDIPTSGSTYEQYF. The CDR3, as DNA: TGTGCCATCAGTGATATTCCGACTAGCGGGAGTACCTACGAGCAGTACTTC.

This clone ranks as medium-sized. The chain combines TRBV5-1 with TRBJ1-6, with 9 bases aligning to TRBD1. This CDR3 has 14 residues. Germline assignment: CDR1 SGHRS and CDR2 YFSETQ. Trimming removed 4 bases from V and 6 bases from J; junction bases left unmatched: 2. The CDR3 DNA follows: TGCGCCAGCAGCGGACAGGGGAGTAATTCACCCCTCCACTTT. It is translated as CASSGQGSNSPLHF.

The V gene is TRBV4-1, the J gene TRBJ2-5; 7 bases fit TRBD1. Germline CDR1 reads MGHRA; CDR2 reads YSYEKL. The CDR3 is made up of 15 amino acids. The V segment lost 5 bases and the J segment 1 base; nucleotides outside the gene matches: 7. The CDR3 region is CASSYRAGGQETQYF. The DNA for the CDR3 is TGCGCCAGCAGCTATCGCGCAGGGGGCCAAGAGACCCAGTACTTC.

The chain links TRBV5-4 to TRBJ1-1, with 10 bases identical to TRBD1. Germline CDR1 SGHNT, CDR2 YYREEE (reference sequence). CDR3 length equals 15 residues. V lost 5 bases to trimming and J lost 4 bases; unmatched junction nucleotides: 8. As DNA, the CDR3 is TGTGCCAGCAGAATAGACAGGGGGCGCGGCACTGAAGCTTTCTTT. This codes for CASRIDRGRGTEAFF.

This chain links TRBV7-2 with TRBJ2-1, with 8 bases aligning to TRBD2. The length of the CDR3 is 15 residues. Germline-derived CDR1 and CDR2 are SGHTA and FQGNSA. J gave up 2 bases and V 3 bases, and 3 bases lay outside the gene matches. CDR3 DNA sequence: TGTGCCAGCAGCTTGGAGCGGGGGCCCTACAATGAGCAGTTCTTC. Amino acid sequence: CASSLERGPYNEQFF.

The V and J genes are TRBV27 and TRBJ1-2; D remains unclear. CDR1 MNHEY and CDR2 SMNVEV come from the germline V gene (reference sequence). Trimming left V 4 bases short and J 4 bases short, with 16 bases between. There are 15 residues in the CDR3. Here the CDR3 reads CASSSNAGSGYGYTF. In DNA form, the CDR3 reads TGTGCCAGCAGTTCAAACGCCGGTAGCGGCTATGGCTACACCTTC.

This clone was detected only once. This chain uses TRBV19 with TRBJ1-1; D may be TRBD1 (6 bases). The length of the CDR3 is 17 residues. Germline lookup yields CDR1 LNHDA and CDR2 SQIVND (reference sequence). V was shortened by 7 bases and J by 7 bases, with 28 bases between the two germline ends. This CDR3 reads CASTKTGLGSRSGEAFF. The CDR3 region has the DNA TGTGCCAGTACCAAAACAGGGCTAGGTTCCCGAAGTGGTGAAGCTTTCTTT.

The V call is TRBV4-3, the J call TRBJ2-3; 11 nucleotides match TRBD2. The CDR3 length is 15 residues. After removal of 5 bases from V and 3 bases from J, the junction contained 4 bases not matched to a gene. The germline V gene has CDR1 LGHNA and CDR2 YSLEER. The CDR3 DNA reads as TGCGCCAGCAGCTCCTTAGCGGGGGGGACAGATACGCAGTATTTT. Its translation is CASSSLAGGTDTQYF.

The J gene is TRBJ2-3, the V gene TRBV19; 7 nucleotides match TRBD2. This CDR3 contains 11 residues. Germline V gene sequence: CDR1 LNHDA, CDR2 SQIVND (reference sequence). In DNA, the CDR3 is TGTGCGAGCGGGGCGGGGGATACGCAGTATTTT. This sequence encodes CASGAGDTQYF.

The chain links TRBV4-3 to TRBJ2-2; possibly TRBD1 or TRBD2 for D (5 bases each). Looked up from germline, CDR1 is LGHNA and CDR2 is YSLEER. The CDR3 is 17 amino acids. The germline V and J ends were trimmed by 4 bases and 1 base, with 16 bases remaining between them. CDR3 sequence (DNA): TGCGCCAGCAGCCTTCAATTCTGGGGGTTGAACACCGGGGAGCTGTTTTTT. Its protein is CASSLQFWGLNTGELFF.

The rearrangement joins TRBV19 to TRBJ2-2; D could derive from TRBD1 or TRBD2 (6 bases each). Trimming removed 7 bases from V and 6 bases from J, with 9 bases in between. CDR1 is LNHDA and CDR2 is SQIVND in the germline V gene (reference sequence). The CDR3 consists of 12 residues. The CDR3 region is CASKEGAGELFF. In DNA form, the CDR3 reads TGTGCCAGTAAGGAGGGGGCCGGGGAGCTGTTTTTT.

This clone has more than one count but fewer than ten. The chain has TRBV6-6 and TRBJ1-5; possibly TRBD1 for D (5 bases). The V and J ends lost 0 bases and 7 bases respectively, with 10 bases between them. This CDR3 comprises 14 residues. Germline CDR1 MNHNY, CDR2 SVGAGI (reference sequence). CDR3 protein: CASSYSQGAQPQHF. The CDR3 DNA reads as TGTGCCAGCAGTTACTCTCAGGGAGCGCAGCCCCAGCATTTT.

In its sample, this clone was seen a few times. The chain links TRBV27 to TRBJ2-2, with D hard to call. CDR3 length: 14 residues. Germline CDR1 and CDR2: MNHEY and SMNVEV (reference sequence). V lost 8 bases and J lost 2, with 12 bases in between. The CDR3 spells CASQKDLNTGELFF. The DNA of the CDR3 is TGTGCCAGCCAGAAGGACCTCAACACCGGGGAGCTGTTTTTT.

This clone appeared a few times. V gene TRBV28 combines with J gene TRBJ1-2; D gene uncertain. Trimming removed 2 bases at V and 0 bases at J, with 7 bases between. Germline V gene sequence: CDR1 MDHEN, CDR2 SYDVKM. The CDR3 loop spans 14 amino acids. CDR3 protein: CASSLRETNYGYTF. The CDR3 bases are TGTGCCAGCAGTTTAAGGGAGACTAACTATGGCTACACCTTC.

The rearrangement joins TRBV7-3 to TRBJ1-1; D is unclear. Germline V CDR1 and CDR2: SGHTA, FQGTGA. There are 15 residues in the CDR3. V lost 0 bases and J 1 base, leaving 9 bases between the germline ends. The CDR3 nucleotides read TGTGCCAGCAGCTTAACTACTGTGACGAACACTGAAGCTTTCTTT. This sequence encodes CASSLTTVTNTEAFF.

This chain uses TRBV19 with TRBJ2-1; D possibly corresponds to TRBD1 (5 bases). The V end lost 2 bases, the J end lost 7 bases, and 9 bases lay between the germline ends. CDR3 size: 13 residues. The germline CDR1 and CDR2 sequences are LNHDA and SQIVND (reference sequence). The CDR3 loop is CASSISRVNEQFF. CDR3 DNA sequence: TGTGCCAGTAGTATAAGCAGGGTAAATGAGCAGTTCTTC.

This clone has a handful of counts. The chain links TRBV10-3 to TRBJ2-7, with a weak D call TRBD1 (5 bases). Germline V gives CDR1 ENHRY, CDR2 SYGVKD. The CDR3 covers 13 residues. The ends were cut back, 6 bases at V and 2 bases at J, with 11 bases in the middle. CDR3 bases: TGTGCCATCAGGCAGGGAACCGCCTACGAGCAGTACTTC. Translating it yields CAIRQGTAYEQYF.

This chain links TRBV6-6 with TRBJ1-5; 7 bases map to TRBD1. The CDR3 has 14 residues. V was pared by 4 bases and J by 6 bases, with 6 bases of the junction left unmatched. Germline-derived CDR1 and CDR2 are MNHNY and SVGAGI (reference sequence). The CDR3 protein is CASSWDRVIQPQHF. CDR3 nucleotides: TGTGCCAGCAGTTGGGACAGAGTAATTCAGCCCCAGCATTTT.